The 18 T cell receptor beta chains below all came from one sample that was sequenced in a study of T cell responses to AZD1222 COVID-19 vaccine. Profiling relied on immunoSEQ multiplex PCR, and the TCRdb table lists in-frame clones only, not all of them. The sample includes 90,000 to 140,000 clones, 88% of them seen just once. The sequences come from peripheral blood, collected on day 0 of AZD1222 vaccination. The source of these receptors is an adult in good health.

In DNA, the CDR3 is TGTGCCAGCAGCTTATTCCCAGGGGACGATGAGCAGTTCTTC. It is translated as CASSLFPGDDEQFF. The chain uses TRBV7-3 and TRBJ2-1, with D possibly matching TRBD1 (6 bases). CDR3 size: 14 residues. The V end was cut by 2 bases, the J end by 8 bases, with 13 bases between. Germline CDR1 and CDR2: SGHTA and FQGTGA. The full variable domain, with the rest looked up from reference TRBV7-3 and TRBJ2-1, is GAGVSQTPSNKVTEKGKYVELRCDPISGHTALYWYRQSLGQGPEFLIYFQGTGAADDSGLPNDRFFAVRPEGSVSTLKIQRTERGDSAVYLCASSLFPGDDEQFFGPGTRLTVL.

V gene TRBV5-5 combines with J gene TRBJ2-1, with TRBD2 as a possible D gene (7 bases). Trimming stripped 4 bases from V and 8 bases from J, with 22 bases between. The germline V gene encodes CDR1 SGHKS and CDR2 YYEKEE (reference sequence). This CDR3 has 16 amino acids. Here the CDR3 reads CASSAPPGGRSDEQFF. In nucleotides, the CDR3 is TGTGCCAGCAGCGCTCCTCCGGGGGGCCGGTCCGATGAGCAGTTCTTC.

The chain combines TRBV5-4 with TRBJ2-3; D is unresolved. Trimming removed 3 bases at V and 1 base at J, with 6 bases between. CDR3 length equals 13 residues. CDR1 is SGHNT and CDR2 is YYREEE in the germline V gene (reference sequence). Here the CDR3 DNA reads TGTGCCAGCAGCTCGCAGGGCACAGATACGCAGTATTTT. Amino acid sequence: CASSSQGTDTQYF.

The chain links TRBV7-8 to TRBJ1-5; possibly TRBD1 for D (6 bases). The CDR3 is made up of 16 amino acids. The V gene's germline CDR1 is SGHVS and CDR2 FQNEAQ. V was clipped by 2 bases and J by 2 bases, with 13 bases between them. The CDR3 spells CASSLLNRAGNQPQHF. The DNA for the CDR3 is TGTGCCAGCAGCTTATTGAACAGGGCCGGCAATCAGCCCCAGCATTTT.

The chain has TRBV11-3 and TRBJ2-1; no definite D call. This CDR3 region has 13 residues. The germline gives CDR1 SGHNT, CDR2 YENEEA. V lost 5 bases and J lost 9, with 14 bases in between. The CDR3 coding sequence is TGTGCCAGCAGCCCTACGGTGGGCGGTGAGCAGTTCTTC. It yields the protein CASSPTVGGEQFF.

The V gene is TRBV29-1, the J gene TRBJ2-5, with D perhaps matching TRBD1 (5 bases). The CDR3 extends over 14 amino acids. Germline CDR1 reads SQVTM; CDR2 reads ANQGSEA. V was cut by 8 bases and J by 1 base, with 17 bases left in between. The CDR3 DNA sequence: TGCAGCTATGGCAGGGATCTTTTCCAAGAGACCCAGTACTTC. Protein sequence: CSYGRDLFQETQYF.

This CDR3 reads CASSLDQEPNTEAFF. As DNA, the CDR3 is TGTGCCAGCAGCTTAGATCAGGAACCGAACACTGAAGCTTTCTTT. This rearrangement joins TRBV11-3 to TRBJ1-1; no clear D gene. Trimming removed 0 bases from V and 1 base from J, with 9 bases in between. Germline V gives CDR1 SGHNT, CDR2 YENEEA. The CDR3 is 15 residues long.

The CDR3 here is CASSAGTEYGYTF. The CDR3 region has the DNA TGTGCCAGCAGCGCCGGGACAGAGTATGGCTACACCTTC. The chain recombines TRBV9 with TRBJ1-2, with TRBD1 identical over 7 bases. The CDR3 contains 13 residues. V lost 3 bases to trimming and J lost 5 bases; unmatched junction nucleotides: 4. Germline CDR1 SGDLS, CDR2 YYNGEE.

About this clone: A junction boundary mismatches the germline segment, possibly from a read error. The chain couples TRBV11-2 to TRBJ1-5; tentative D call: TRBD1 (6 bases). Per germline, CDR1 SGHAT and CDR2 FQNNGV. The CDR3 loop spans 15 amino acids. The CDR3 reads CASSEGAGGNQPQHF. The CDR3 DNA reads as TGTGCCAGCAGCGAAGGGGCGGGGGGCAACCAGCCCCAGCATTTT.

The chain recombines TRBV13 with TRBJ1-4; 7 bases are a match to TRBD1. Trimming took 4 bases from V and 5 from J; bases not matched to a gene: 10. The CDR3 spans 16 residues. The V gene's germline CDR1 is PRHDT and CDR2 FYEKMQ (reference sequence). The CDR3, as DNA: TGTGCCAGCAGCTCCACGCCGGGACAGCGGAATGAAAAACTGTTTTTT. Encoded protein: CASSSTPGQRNEKLFF.

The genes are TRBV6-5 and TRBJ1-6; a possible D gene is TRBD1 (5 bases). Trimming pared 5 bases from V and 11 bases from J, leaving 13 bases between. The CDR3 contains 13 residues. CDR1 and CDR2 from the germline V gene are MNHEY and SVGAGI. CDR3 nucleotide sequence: TGTGCCAGCAGTACACAACTAGGGGCACCCCTCCACTTT. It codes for CASSTQLGAPLHF.

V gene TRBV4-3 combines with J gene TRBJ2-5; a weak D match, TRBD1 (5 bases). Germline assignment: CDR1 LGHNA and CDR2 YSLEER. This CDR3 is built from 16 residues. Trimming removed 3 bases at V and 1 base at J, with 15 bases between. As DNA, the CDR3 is TGCGCCAGCAGCCACTGGGTAGGGGCCCCCCAAGAGACCCAGTACTTC. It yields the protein CASSHWVGAPQETQYF.

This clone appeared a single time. CDR3 DNA: TGTGCCAGCAGCCCGACGCGGGGGGGCGATGAGCAGTTCTTC. This codes for CASSPTRGGDEQFF. This chain links TRBV11-3 with TRBJ2-1; 9 nucleotides match TRBD2. The V and J ends lost 5 bases and 8 bases, in that order; junction bases with no gene match: 7. Germline CDR1 SGHNT, CDR2 YENEEA. The length of the CDR3 is 14 residues.

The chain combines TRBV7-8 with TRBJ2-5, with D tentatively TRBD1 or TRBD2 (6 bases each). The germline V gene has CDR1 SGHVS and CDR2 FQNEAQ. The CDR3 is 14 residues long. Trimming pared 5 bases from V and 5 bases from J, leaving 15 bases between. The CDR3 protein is CASSPETGGETQYF. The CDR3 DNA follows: TGTGCCAGCAGCCCTGAGACAGGAGGGGAGACCCAGTACTTC.

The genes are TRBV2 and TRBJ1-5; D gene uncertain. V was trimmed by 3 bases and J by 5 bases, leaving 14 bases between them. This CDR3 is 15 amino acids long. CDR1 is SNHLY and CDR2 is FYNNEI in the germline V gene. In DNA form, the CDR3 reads TGTGCCAGCAGTGAGATCCTCCTGGGCCATCAGCCCCAGCATTTT. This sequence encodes CASSEILLGHQPQHF. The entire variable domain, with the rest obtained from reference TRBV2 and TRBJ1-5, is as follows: EPEVTQTPSHQVTQMGQEVILRCVPISNHLYFYWYRQILGQKVEFLVSFYNNEISEKSEIFDDQFSVERPDGSNFTLKIRSTKLEDSAMYFCASSEILLGHQPQHFGDGTRLSIL.

In DNA form, the CDR3 reads TGCGCCAGCAGCCAAGAACATCTGAGCAATCAGCCCCAGCATTTT. Residues: CASSQEHLSNQPQHF. The V and J genes are TRBV4-3 and TRBJ1-5; D not certain. The CDR3 is 15 amino acids. Per the germline V gene, CDR1 is LGHNA and CDR2 is YSLEER. The V end lost 0 bases, the J end lost 1 base, and 7 bases lay between the germline ends.

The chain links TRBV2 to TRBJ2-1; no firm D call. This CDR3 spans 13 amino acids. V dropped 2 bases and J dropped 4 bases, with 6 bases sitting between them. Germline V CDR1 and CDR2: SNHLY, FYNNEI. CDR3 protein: CASSEIGYNEQFF. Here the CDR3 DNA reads TGTGCCAGCAGTGAAATAGGTTACAATGAGCAGTTCTTC.

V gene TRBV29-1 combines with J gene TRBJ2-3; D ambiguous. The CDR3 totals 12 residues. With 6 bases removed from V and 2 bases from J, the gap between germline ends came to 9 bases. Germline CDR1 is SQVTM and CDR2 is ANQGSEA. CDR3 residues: CSVFGPTDTQYF. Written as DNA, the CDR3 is TGCAGCGTATTTGGACCCACAGATACGCAGTATTTT.